Below, 7 T cell receptor beta chains from the same sample are listed, as sequenced in a study of blood T cell repertoires in COVID-19. The table came from immunoSEQ multiplex PCR; TCRdb's copy has only in-frame clones and leaves some out. The sample includes about 480,000 clones, more than 85% seen only once; the top ten take approximately 8%. Sequenced sample: PBMCs or T cells enriched from blood (not recorded which). The receptor source for this set is an older woman who had recovered from COVID-19.

This clone was detected once. The gene calls are TRBV11-2 and TRBJ2-3; 8 bases agree with TRBD2. The CDR3 loop spans 15 amino acids. CDR1 and CDR2 from the germline V gene are SGHAT and FQNNGV. The V and J ends lost 5 bases and 2 bases, in that order; junction bases with no gene match: 6. The CDR3 loop is CASSLTSGPTDTQYF. The CDR3 nucleotides read TGTGCCAGCAGCCTTACTAGCGGACCCACAGATACGCAGTATTTT.

CDR3 protein: CAISGGPGGFDQPQHF. In DNA, the CDR3 is TGTGCCATCAGTGGGGGTCCAGGGGGCTTCGATCAGCCCCAGCATTTT. The V call is TRBV10-3, the J call TRBJ1-5; 8 bases are shared with TRBD1. J lost 5 bases, V lost 4 bases, and 10 bases had no gene match. This CDR3 region has 16 residues. Germline assignment: CDR1 ENHRY and CDR2 SYGVKD.

This clone was detected only once. The CDR3 DNA follows: TGTGCCAGCAGCCAAGCGACAGCAACTAATGAAAAACTGTTTTTT. Translated, it gives CASSQATATNEKLFF. The V gene is TRBV3-1 (or the pseudogene TRBV3-2), the J gene TRBJ1-4, with TRBD1 as a possible D gene (5 bases). With 1 base removed from V and 0 bases from J, the gap between germline ends came to 6 bases. The V gene's germline CDR1 is LGHDT and CDR2 YNNKEL (reference sequence). This CDR3 is 15 amino acids long.

This chain uses TRBV7-7 with TRBJ2-5; possibly TRBD1 for D (6 bases). CDR1 and CDR2 from the germline V gene are SSHAT and FNYEAQ (reference sequence). The CDR3 consists of 13 residues. V was trimmed by 3 bases and J by 5 bases, leaving 10 bases between them. The CDR3 nucleotides read TGTGCCAGCAGCTTTACTAGGGGGGAGACCCAGTACTTC. Encoded protein: CASSFTRGETQYF.

This clone was seen a single time. This chain links TRBV6-1 with TRBJ1-5; D gene uncertain. CDR3 length equals 16 residues. From germline, CDR1 is MNHNS and CDR2 SASEGT. V was clipped by 2 bases and J by 0 bases, with 11 bases between them. CDR3 nucleotides: TGTGCCAGCAGTGAAAGAGGCAGCTATAGCAATCAGCCCCAGCATTTT. Encoded protein: CASSERGSYSNQPQHF.

This sequence joins TRBV5-4 and TRBJ1-1, with D possibly TRBD1 on 5 matching bases. This CDR3 spans 14 amino acids. CDR1 is SGHNT and CDR2 is YYREEE in the germline V gene (reference sequence). Trimming took off 4 bases at V and 6 bases at J, with 16 bases between the two ends. This CDR3 reads CASSLLGGVAEAFF. As DNA, the CDR3 is TGTGCCAGCAGCCTCCTGGGGGGGGTCGCTGAAGCTTTCTTT. Filled out from reference TRBV5-4 and TRBJ1-1, the complete variable domain reads ETGVTQSPTHLIKTRGQQVTLRCSSQSGHNTVSWYQQALGQGPQFIFQYYREEENGRGNFPPRFSGLQFPNYSSELNVNALELDDSALYLCASSLLGGVAEAFFGQGTRLTVV.

The chain is built from TRBV12-3 or TRBV12-4 and TRBJ2-1, with D uncertain. The germline V and J ends were trimmed by 3 bases and 2 bases, with 5 bases remaining between them. This CDR3 contains 13 residues. CDR3: CASSFQTYNEQFF. The CDR3 coding sequence is TGTGCCAGCAGTTTTCAGACCTACAATGAGCAGTTCTTC.